This paragraph reports one TCR beta chain. Its antigen is undetermined. The source of the sample is a study of T-cell reconstitution after alpha-beta-depleted transplantation in children. Points from the study as a whole: There were some patients whose high TCRbeta diversity at day 60 came from surviving recipient T cells and thymic progenitors. Reportedly, alpha-beta T cells present about two months post-transplant originated from several hundred expanded clones of graft origin. T-cell counts and diversity at one year following transplant were attributed mainly to newly produced T cells.

Unique molecular identifiers were incorporated during preparation of the TCRbeta library. MiXCR was run by TCRdb on the PCR reads, yielding one entry per CDR3 protein. The profile shows about 900,000 distinct CDR3 sequences, around 30% of them singletons. This clonotype was obtained from a boy in the first two years of life who had a stem cell transplant for SCID, so the T cells may come from the graft donor. The sample here was PBMCs, mostly from graft donor cells, taken 360 days after TCRalphabeta/CD19-depleted stem cell transplant.

The DNA of the CDR3 is TGCAGTGCTGGCAGGTCGGGAGGAGAGACCCAGTACTTC. It codes for CSAGRSGGETQYF. The V call is TRBV20-1, the J call TRBJ2-5; 7 bases are a match to TRBD2. Germline-derived CDR1 and CDR2 are DFQATT and SNEGSKA (reference sequence). This CDR3 comprises 13 residues. V trimming: 5 bases; J trimming: 4 bases; junction bases outside the gene matches: 7.